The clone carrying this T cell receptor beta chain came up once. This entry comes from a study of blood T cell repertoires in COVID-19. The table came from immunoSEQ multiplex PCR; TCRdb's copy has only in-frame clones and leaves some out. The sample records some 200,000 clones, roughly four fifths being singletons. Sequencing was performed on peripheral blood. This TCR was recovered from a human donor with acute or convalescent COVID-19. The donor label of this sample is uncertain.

The CDR3 reads CASSQGLGTEAFF. Here the CDR3 DNA reads TGTGCCAGCAGCCAGGGGTTGGGGACTGAAGCTTTCTTT. This chain joins TRBV6-6 and TRBJ1-1; maybe TRBD1 (6 bases). Germline CDR1 MNHNY, CDR2 SVGAGI (reference sequence). The length of the CDR3 is 13 residues. Trimming pared 6 bases from V and 5 bases from J, leaving 13 bases between.